The 2 T cell receptor beta chains below come from one sample, sequenced in a study of T cell responses to AZD1222 COVID-19 vaccine. Assay used: immunoSEQ multiplex PCR; TCRdb lists only in-frame clones, some missing. The table shows about 130,000 clones, with approximately 85% occurring only once. Sequencing used peripheral blood, obtained on day 0 of AZD1222 vaccination. The origin of the receptors is an adult in good health.

Of note for this clone: The same CDR3 can be traced to other DNA sequences in this sample. J is TRBJ2-5 and V is TRBV3-1 (or the pseudogene TRBV3-2); D gene unclear. This CDR3 region has 11 residues. Trimming left V 4 bases short and J 2 bases short, with 2 bases between. Germline loops: CDR1 LGHDT, CDR2 YNNKEL (reference sequence). CDR3 in DNA: TGTGCCAGCAGCCTACAAGAGACCCAGTACTTC. It encodes CASSLQETQYF.

The rearrangement uses TRBV18 and TRBJ2-5; D gene unclear. Trimming took 0 bases from V and 3 from J, leaving 5 bases between them. The CDR3 covers 13 residues. Germline V gene lookup returns CDR1 KGHSH and CDR2 LQKENI. CDR3 sequence: CASSPPAEETQYF. The CDR3 DNA reads as TGTGCCAGCTCACCACCGGCAGAAGAGACCCAGTACTTC.